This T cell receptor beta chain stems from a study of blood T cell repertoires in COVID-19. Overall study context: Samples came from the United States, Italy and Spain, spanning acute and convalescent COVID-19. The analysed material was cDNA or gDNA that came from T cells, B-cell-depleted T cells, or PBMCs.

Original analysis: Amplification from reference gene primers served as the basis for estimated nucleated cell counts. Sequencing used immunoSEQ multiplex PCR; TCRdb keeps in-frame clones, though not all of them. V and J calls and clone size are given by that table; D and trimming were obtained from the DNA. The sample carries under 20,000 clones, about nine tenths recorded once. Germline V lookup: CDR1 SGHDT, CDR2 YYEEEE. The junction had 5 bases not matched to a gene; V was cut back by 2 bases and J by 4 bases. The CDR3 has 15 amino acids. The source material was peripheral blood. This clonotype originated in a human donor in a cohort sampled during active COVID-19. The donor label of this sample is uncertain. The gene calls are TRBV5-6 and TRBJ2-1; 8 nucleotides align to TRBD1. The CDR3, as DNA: TGTGCCAGCAGCTTCCTACAGGGGGGTTACAATGAGCAGTTCTTC. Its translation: CASSFLQGGYNEQFF.